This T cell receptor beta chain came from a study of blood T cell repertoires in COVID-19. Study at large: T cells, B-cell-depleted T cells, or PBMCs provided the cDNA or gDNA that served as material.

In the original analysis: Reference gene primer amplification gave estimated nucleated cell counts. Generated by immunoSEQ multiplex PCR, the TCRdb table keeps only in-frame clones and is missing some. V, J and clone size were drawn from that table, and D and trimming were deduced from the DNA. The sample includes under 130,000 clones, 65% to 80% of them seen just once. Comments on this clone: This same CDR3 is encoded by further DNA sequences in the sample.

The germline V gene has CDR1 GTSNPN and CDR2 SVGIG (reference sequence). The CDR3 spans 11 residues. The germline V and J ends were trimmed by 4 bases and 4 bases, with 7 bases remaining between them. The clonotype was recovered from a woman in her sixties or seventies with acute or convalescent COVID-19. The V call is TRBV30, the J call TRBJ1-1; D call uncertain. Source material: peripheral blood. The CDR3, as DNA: TGTGCCTGGATTCTAAGCACTGAAGCTTTCTTT. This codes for CAWILSTEAFF. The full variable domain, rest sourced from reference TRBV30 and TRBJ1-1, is SQTIHQWPATLVQPVGSPLSLECTVEGTSNPNLYWYRQAAGRGLQLLFYSVGIGQISSEVPQNLSASRPQDRQFILSSKKLLLSDSGFYLCAWILSTEAFFGQGTRLTVV.